These 30 T cell receptor beta chains originate from one sample sequenced in a study of early T cells in non-severe SARS-CoV-2 infection. TCRdb passed the 5' RACE reads through MiXCR, listing each CDR3 protein once. Of roughly 41,000 distinct CDR3 sequences listed, around 6.1% are singletons. The sample taken for sequencing was whole blood. The receptors here all came from an adult who was a healthcare worker with PCR-confirmed SARS-CoV-2 infection or an uninfected control (not recorded which).

This clonotype appeared many times. The V call is TRBV7-8, the J call TRBJ2-7, with unresolved D. V was trimmed by 3 bases and J by 2 bases, leaving 8 bases between them. In germline, CDR1 is SGHVS, CDR2 FQNEAQ. The CDR3 has 13 residues. CDR3 amino acids: CASSFEAAYEQYF. Here the CDR3 DNA reads TGTGCCAGCAGCTTTGAGGCGGCCTACGAGCAGTACTTC.

This clonotype showed up just a few times. The chain joins TRBV20-1 to TRBJ2-1; a possible D gene is TRBD2 (5 bases). CDR1 is DFQATT, CDR2 SNEGSKA, per germline (reference sequence). The CDR3 loop spans 15 amino acids. V was clipped by 3 bases and J by 0 bases, with 12 bases between them. Here the CDR3 reads CSASTLGSSYNEQFF. The CDR3, as DNA: TGCAGTGCTAGTACCCTAGGGAGCTCCTACAATGAGCAGTTCTTC.

This clonotype was detected ten times or more. The V and J genes are TRBV4-3 and TRBJ2-5; D possibly corresponds to TRBD2 (6 bases). Per germline, CDR1 LGHNA and CDR2 YSLEER. V was pared by 2 bases and J by 5 bases, with 15 bases between. The CDR3 is 15 residues long. The CDR3 DNA sequence: TGCGCCAGCAGCCAACACCCAGGGACTGGGGAGACCCAGTACTTC. This sequence encodes CASSQHPGTGETQYF.

This clonotype was picked up many times. The chain joins TRBV5-1 to TRBJ1-3; D is unresolved. Looked up from germline, CDR1 is SGHRS and CDR2 is YFSETQ. The CDR3 covers 17 residues. V lost 0 bases to trimming and J lost 0 bases, with 13 bases between them. The CDR3 DNA reads TGCGCCAGCAGCTTGGGATCGCAGGTCGGCTCTGGAAACACCATATATTTT. This sequence encodes CASSLGSQVGSGNTIYF.

This clonotype has just a few counts. The V gene is TRBV24-1, the J gene TRBJ2-3, with D perhaps TRBD1 or TRBD2 (5 bases each). CDR3 length equals 12 residues. Germline V lookup: CDR1 KGHDR, CDR2 SFDVKD. The V end lost 2 bases, the J end lost 6 bases, and 5 bases lay between the germline ends. The CDR3 reads CATSDWDDTQYF. The CDR3 nucleotides are TGTGCCACCAGTGATTGGGACGATACGCAGTATTTT.

This clonotype was observed at least ten times. The chain joins TRBV7-9 to TRBJ2-6; unclear D gene. This CDR3 contains 16 residues. Germline-derived CDR1 and CDR2 are SEHNR and FQNEAQ (reference sequence). Trimming removed 2 bases from V and 2 bases from J, with 10 bases in between. The CDR3 DNA sequence: TGTGCCAGCAGCTTAAATTTTGGTACTGGGGCCAACGTCCTGACTTTC. This codes for CASSLNFGTGANVLTF.

The J gene is TRBJ1-6, the V gene TRBV6-6; 10 bases line up with TRBD1. Germline V gene data show CDR1 as MNHNY and CDR2 as SVGAGI (reference sequence). The V segment lost 2 bases and the J segment 7 bases; nucleotides outside the gene matches: 2. The CDR3 runs 15 residues. This CDR3 is CASSYPGQGNSPLHF. The CDR3 DNA reads as TGTGCCAGCAGTTACCCGGGACAGGGGAATTCACCCCTCCACTTT.

This clonotype was recorded many times. The rearrangement joins TRBV7-3 to TRBJ2-2; the match to TRBD1 covers 8 bases. The CDR3 runs to 17 residues. Germline CDR1 SGHTA, CDR2 FQGTGA. Trimming removed 1 base from V and 5 bases from J; junction bases left unmatched: 9. The CDR3 loop is CASSLMPTRQGTGELFF. The CDR3 DNA follows: TGTGCCAGCAGCTTAATGCCCACGCGACAGGGGACCGGGGAGCTGTTTTTT.

The table lists this clonotype with many counts. Compared with germline, one end of the junction differs, possibly owing to a read error. The gene calls are TRBV7-7 and TRBJ2-5; a weak D match, TRBD1 (6 bases). The CDR3 has 15 residues. Germline CDR1 reads SSHAT; CDR2 reads FNYEAQ (reference sequence). CDR3 in amino acids: CASSQGSTSQETQYF. CDR3 sequence (DNA): TGTGCTAGCAGCCAGGGGTCCACCTCACAAGAGACCCAGTACTTC.

This chain links TRBV12-3 or TRBV12-4 with TRBJ1-2; D may be TRBD1 (5 bases). V dropped 6 bases and J dropped 8 bases, with 16 bases sitting between them. The length of the CDR3 is 13 residues. The CDR3 loop is CASSWDLLRGYTF. Written as DNA, the CDR3 is TGTGCCAGCAGCTGGGACTTATTACGCGGCTACACCTTC.

A note on this clonotype: A much bigger clone sits one base away, suggesting this may be a read error. Given the absence of the conserved phenylalanine or tryptophan at the CDR3 end, a read error is likely. J is TRBJ1-1 and V is TRBV10-3; D not resolved. CDR3 length: 13 amino acids. Trimming stripped 7 bases from V and 6 bases from J, with 15 bases between. CDR1 is ENHRY and CDR2 is SYGVKD in the germline V gene. The CDR3 DNA reads TGTGCCATCACCGAAACTGTGGTCGCTGAAGCTTTCCTT. This codes for CAITETVVAEAFL.

This clonotype was seen ten or more times. The J gene is TRBJ2-5, the V gene TRBV5-6; tentatively, D is TRBD1 or TRBD2 (6 bases each). Trimming pared 1 base from V and 5 bases from J, leaving 12 bases between. The CDR3 consists of 14 residues. The germline CDR1 and CDR2 sequences are SGHDT and YYEEEE. The CDR3 DNA is TGTGCCAGCAGCTTGAGGGGGGTATGGGAGACCCAGTACTTC. This translates into CASSLRGVWETQYF.

This clonotype has at least ten counts. The CDR3 spells CASSLSGGNQPQHF. CDR3 sequence (DNA): TGTGCCAGCAGTTTATCAGGGGGCAATCAGCCCCAGCATTTT. J is TRBJ1-5 and V is TRBV12-3 or TRBV12-4; D perhaps matches TRBD1 (6 bases). This CDR3 has 14 residues. V gave up 2 bases and J gave up 2 bases, with 7 bases separating them.

At least ten counts were recorded for this clonotype. The chain is built from TRBV20-1 and TRBJ2-7; 11 nucleotides align to TRBD1. CDR1 DFQATT and CDR2 SNEGSKA come from the germline V gene (reference sequence). The CDR3 length is 15 residues. In DNA form, the CDR3 reads TGCAGCCTATCACGAGTTTACGGGACAGGGGGCGAGCAGTACTTC. Encoded protein: CSLSRVYGTGGEQYF.

This clonotype was seen at least ten times. The rearrangement uses TRBV20-1 and TRBJ1-2, with 7 bases aligning to TRBD1. V shed 8 bases and J 4 bases; nucleotides not matched to a gene: 16. The V gene's germline CDR1 is DFQATT and CDR2 SNEGSKA (reference sequence). This CDR3 has 15 residues. CDR3 amino acids: CSIPGQNHSTYGYTF. CDR3 DNA sequence: TGCAGTATTCCGGGACAGAACCACTCAACCTATGGCTACACCTTC.

This clonotype showed up many times. CDR3 nucleotides: TGTGCCAGCAGTCCTTCCGGGACTAGCCCCAGGCTCGAGCAGTACTTC. It yields the protein CASSPSGTSPRLEQYF. The chain carries TRBV28 and TRBJ2-7, with 9 bases matching TRBD2. V lost 5 bases, J lost 6 bases, and 14 bases stayed unmatched. Germline CDR1 is MDHEN and CDR2 is SYDVKM. The CDR3 runs to 16 residues.

This clonotype was recorded a few times. The chain combines TRBV2 with TRBJ2-7; 11 bases line up with TRBD1. This CDR3 has 15 residues. V dropped 4 bases and J dropped 5; count of bases not matched to a gene: 7. The germline V gene has CDR1 SNHLY and CDR2 FYNNEI. The CDR3 loop is CASSGGQGVYNEQYF. CDR3 DNA sequence: TGTGCCAGCAGTGGGGGACAGGGGGTATATAACGAGCAGTACTTC.

This clonotype has a count of ten or more. The chain employs TRBV12-3 or TRBV12-4 and TRBJ2-5; 11 bases align to TRBD2. The CDR3 length is 17 residues. With 1 base clipped from V and 1 base from J, the junction kept 5 bases outside the gene matches. The CDR3 is CASSLGGTSGPQETQYF. CDR3 bases: TGTGCCAGCAGTTTAGGAGGGACTAGCGGACCCCAAGAGACCCAGTACTTC.

This clonotype was detected many times. V usage is TRBV11-2 and J usage is TRBJ2-7; D possibly corresponds to TRBD2 (5 bases). The CDR3 loop spans 15 amino acids. Deletions cut 5 bases from V and 0 bases from J, with 14 bases between. The V gene's germline CDR1 is SGHAT and CDR2 FQNNGV. CDR3 DNA sequence: TGTGCCAGCAGCCTAGCCGCAGAGTCCTCCTACGAGCAGTACTTC. Its protein product is CASSLAAESSYEQYF.

The chain carries TRBV7-9 and TRBJ2-1; D tentatively fits TRBD1 or TRBD2 (6 bases each). V was shortened by 4 bases and J by 6 bases, with 13 bases between the two germline ends. From germline, CDR1 is SEHNR and CDR2 FQNEAQ (reference sequence). The CDR3 has 14 amino acids. The CDR3 DNA reads TGTGCCAGCAGCTGGGGATCGGGGGCCAATGAGCAGTTCTTC. This gives the protein CASSWGSGANEQFF.

This clonotype was counted ten times or more. This chain links TRBV28 with TRBJ1-2; D is uncertain. The CDR3 length is 12 residues. Deletions cut 10 bases from V and 2 bases from J, with 11 bases between. CDR1 is MDHEN, CDR2 SYDVKM, per germline. The CDR3 DNA reads TGTGCCACCTCAGGACTGAACTATGGCTACACCTTC. Protein sequence: CATSGLNYGYTF.

This clonotype was observed a handful of times. V and J are TRBV4-2 and TRBJ2-2, with 7 bases lining up with TRBD2. Unmatched junction bases numbered 9, after V lost 1 base and J lost 4 bases. CDR1 is LGHNA and CDR2 is YNFKEQ in the germline V gene. The CDR3 has 17 residues. CDR3 sequence (DNA): TGTGCCAGCAGCCAAGGATACAGCGGGGTAACCACCGGGGAGCTGTTTTTT. This gives the protein CASSQGYSGVTTGELFF.

This clonotype was detected many times. Sequence at one end of the junction differs from germline and may be a read error. The V gene is TRBV6-2 or TRBV6-3, the J gene TRBJ1-1, with TRBD1 as a possible D gene (5 bases). This CDR3 has 10 residues. Germline values: CDR1 MNHEY, CDR2 SVGEGT. CDR3 sequence reads: CASQDRSTVF. DNA for the CDR3: TGTGCCAGCCAAGACAGATCGACAGTCTTT.

In this sample, this clonotype turned up many times. The V call is TRBV4-3, the J call TRBJ1-1; 7 nucleotides line up with TRBD1. The CDR3 spans 16 residues. Germline loops: CDR1 LGHNA, CDR2 YSLEER. V gave up 3 bases and J gave up 2 bases; unmatched junction bases: 9. CDR3 region: CASSHGTERINTEAFF. CDR3 DNA: TGCGCCAGCAGCCACGGGACAGAGCGTATCAACACTGAAGCTTTCTTT.

V and J are TRBV6-6 and TRBJ2-7; D is unclear. V lost 6 bases and J 2 bases, leaving 8 bases between the germline ends. CDR1 is MNHNY, CDR2 SVGAGI, per germline (reference sequence). CDR3 length: 12 residues. Here the CDR3 reads CASSPQTYEQYF. CDR3 DNA: TGTGCCAGCAGCCCACAAACCTACGAGCAGTACTTC.

This clonotype was counted many times. The chain couples TRBV7-3 to TRBJ2-2; D is uncertain. CDR1 is SGHTA, CDR2 FQGTGA, per germline. Deletions cut 5 bases from V and 4 bases from J, with 5 bases between. The CDR3 sequence is 12 residues long. In DNA, the CDR3 is TGTGCCAGCAGCCGCTTCACCGGGGAGCTGTTTTTT. It encodes CASSRFTGELFF.

This clonotype was seen repeatedly, ten times or more. The chain couples TRBV12-3 or TRBV12-4 to TRBJ2-1; maybe TRBD1 (5 bases). The ends were cut back, 6 bases at V and 0 bases at J, with 15 bases in the middle. The CDR3 loop spans 16 amino acids. DNA for the CDR3: TGTGCCAGCAGCCCCACGCGGCAGGGCTCCTACAATGAGCAGTTCTTC. Its protein is CASSPTRQGSYNEQFF.

This clonotype occurred many times. The J gene is TRBJ1-1, the V gene TRBV4-2, with D perhaps TRBD1 (5 bases). The CDR3 length is 12 residues. Germline lookup yields CDR1 LGHNA and CDR2 YNFKEQ. V was clipped by 2 bases and J by 8 bases, with 9 bases between them. The CDR3 DNA reads as TGTGCCAGCAGCCAAACGGCAGGGGAAGCTTTCTTT. It encodes CASSQTAGEAFF.

This clonotype has a handful of counts. The chain recombines TRBV2 with TRBJ2-2, with TRBD1 matching over 8 bases. Germline loops: CDR1 SNHLY, CDR2 FYNNEI. The length of the CDR3 is 15 residues. Trimming at V came to 4 bases and at J to 6 bases, leaving 7 bases not matched to a gene. This CDR3 reads CASSVSPGGPGELFF. CDR3 nucleotide sequence: TGTGCCAGCAGTGTTTCGCCAGGGGGCCCCGGGGAGCTGTTTTTT. Together with reference TRBV2 and TRBJ2-2, the CDR3 gives the full variable domain: EPEVTQTPSHQVTQMGQEVILRCVPISNHLYFYWYRQILGQKVEFLVSFYNNEISEKSEIFDDQFSVERPDGSNFTLKIRSTKLEDSAMYFCASSVSPGGPGELFFGEGSRLTVL.

This clonotype came up a few times. The chain links TRBV29-1 to TRBJ1-1, with D possibly matching TRBD1 (5 bases). The CDR3 consists of 13 residues. CDR1 is SQVTM, CDR2 ANQGSEA, per germline. V was clipped by 7 bases and J by 0 bases, with 12 bases between them. The CDR3 DNA reads TGCAGCGCCGAGACGGACATGAACACTGAAGCTTTCTTT. Translated, it gives CSAETDMNTEAFF. The full variable domain, its missing parts supplied by reference TRBV29-1 and TRBJ1-1, is SAVISQKPSRDICQRGTSLTIQCQVDSQVTMMFWYRQQPGQSLTLIATANQGSEATYESGFVIDKFPISRPNLTFSTLTVSNMSPEDSSIYLCSAETDMNTEAFFGQGTRLTVV.